A single sample gave rise to the 14 T cell receptor beta chains below, sequenced in a study of shared clonotypes between healthy human individuals. It was CD45RO-negative cells, positively selected for CCR7, that made up naive CD8 cells, with terminally differentiated effector memory CD45RA+ cells excluded. Only in-frame clones appear in the TCRdb table, and some are missing; sequencing was by immunoSEQ multiplex PCR. The table lists about 2 million clones, about 95% of them singletons, with approximately 1% in the top ten. The sequenced material came from naive CD8+ T cells sorted from blood. All receptors come from a man aged 18 to 29 in good health.

This clone was seen a single time. The chain has TRBV9 and TRBJ2-7; D is tentatively TRBD1 or TRBD2 (6 bases each). Looked up from germline, CDR1 is SGDLS and CDR2 is YYNGEE. The V end lost 0 bases, the J end lost 5 bases, and 18 bases lay between the germline ends. The CDR3 covers 16 residues. CDR3 in amino acids: CASSVEGGSGKDEQYF. The CDR3, as DNA: TGTGCCAGCAGCGTAGAGGGGGGTAGCGGCAAAGACGAGCAGTACTTC.

This clone showed up just once. This chain connects TRBV11-2 to TRBJ2-3, with D hard to call. The germline V and J ends were trimmed by 4 bases and 11 bases, with 13 bases remaining between them. The germline CDR1 and CDR2 sequences are SGHAT and FQNNGV. This CDR3 is built from 12 residues. CDR3: CASSSTRKEQYF. The CDR3 nucleotides read TGTGCCAGCAGCTCGACTCGGAAGGAGCAGTATTTT.

This clone was picked up one time. The chain carries TRBV7-2 and TRBJ2-5; maybe TRBD2 (7 bases). Per the germline V gene, CDR1 is SGHTA and CDR2 is FQGNSA. The CDR3 covers 16 residues. The V end lost 5 bases, the J end lost 1 base, and 17 bases lay between the germline ends. In DNA form, the CDR3 reads TGTGCCAGCAGCCCAAAGGGGGAGGGACTCCAAGAGACCCAGTACTTC. Amino acids: CASSPKGEGLQETQYF.

The gene calls are TRBV6-1 and TRBJ2-7, with 8 bases matching TRBD2. The CDR3 is 15 residues long. V lost 2 bases, J lost 3 bases, and 6 bases stayed unmatched. CDR1 and CDR2 (germline): MNHNS, SASEGT. CDR3 sequence: CASSESSGGVYEQYF. The CDR3, as DNA: TGTGCCAGCAGTGAAAGTTCCGGGGGGGTCTACGAGCAGTACTTC.

As concerns this clone: The same CDR3 also results from other DNA sequences found in this sample. V gene TRBV30 combines with J gene TRBJ1-1; D gene uncertain. Germline V lookup: CDR1 GTSNPN, CDR2 SVGIG (reference sequence). Deletions cut 2 bases from V and 4 bases from J, with 11 bases between. The CDR3 sequence is 13 residues long. This chain's CDR3 is CAWSPSLGTEAFF. CDR3 sequence (DNA): TGTGCCTGGAGTCCCAGCTTGGGCACTGAAGCTTTCTTT.

This clone was counted a single time. The V call is TRBV19, the J call TRBJ2-7; TRBD2 aligns across 10 bases. There are 17 residues in the CDR3. The trim removed 4 bases at V and 4 bases at J, leaving 13 bases unmatched. Germline V lookup: CDR1 LNHDA, CDR2 SQIVND (reference sequence). The CDR3 loop reads CASSTGTSANPSYEQYF. For the CDR3, the DNA is TGTGCCAGTAGTACCGGGACTAGCGCTAACCCTTCGTACGAGCAGTACTTC.

The chain is built from TRBV9 and TRBJ2-7; the match to TRBD1 covers 7 bases. CDR1 and CDR2 from the germline V gene are SGDLS and YYNGEE. The CDR3 contains 16 residues. With V trimmed by 3 bases and J by 1 base, 10 bases remained unmatched. CDR3 DNA: TGTGCCAGCAGCGCGGGGACAGACATGGTATCCTACGAGCAGTACTTC. Its translation: CASSAGTDMVSYEQYF.

This clone appeared a single time. The chain recombines TRBV5-8 with TRBJ2-7; 9 nucleotides line up with TRBD1. The CDR3 loop spans 16 amino acids. Unmatched junction bases numbered 12, after V lost 4 bases and J lost 4 bases. The germline CDR1 and CDR2 sequences are SGHTS and YDEGEE. DNA for the CDR3: TGTGCCAGCAGCGTGGCGTGGGACAGGGAAGAGTACGAGCAGTACTTC. It translates to CASSVAWDREEYEQYF.

This chain links TRBV20-1 with TRBJ2-2; D gene unclear. This CDR3 region has 11 residues. V was trimmed by 4 bases and J by 7 bases, leaving 7 bases between them. CDR1 and CDR2 (germline): DFQATT, SNEGSKA (reference sequence). CDR3 bases: TGCAGTGCTACCTTTATCGGGGAGCTGTTTTTT. As protein: CSATFIGELFF.

The rearrangement joins TRBV19 to TRBJ1-2; D might be TRBD1 (5 bases). This CDR3 contains 17 residues. Between the trimmed V and J ends, which lost 7 bases and 8 bases, there was a span of 29 bases. CDR1 and CDR2 from the germline V gene are LNHDA and SQIVND (reference sequence). The CDR3 protein is CASTGTGPLFMIGGYTF. CDR3 in DNA: TGTGCCAGTACCGGGACGGGTCCCCTCTTCATGATTGGCGGCTACACCTTC.

The chain joins TRBV6-6 to TRBJ2-3, with D perhaps matching TRBD1 or TRBD2 (5 bases each). CDR1 and CDR2 from the germline V gene are MNHNY and SVGAGI (reference sequence). Trimming left V 6 bases short and J 5 bases short, with 21 bases between. This CDR3 has 16 amino acids. The chain's CDR3 is CASREDRDLILDTQYF. In nucleotides, the CDR3 is TGTGCCAGCAGGGAGGACCGGGACCTCATATTAGATACGCAGTATTTT.

This clone was detected once. The rearrangement links TRBV2 to TRBJ2-7; 11 nucleotides align to TRBD1. Germline V gene data show CDR1 as SNHLY and CDR2 as FYNNEI. This CDR3 is 16 amino acids long. V trimming: 6 bases; J trimming: 3 bases; junction bases outside the gene matches: 10. CDR3 bases: TGTGCCAGCAGAGATAGCCCGGGACAGGGGGACTACGAGCAGTACTTC. As protein: CASRDSPGQGDYEQYF. Looking up the rest from reference TRBV2 and TRBJ2-7 gives the full variable domain: EPEVTQTPSHQVTQMGQEVILRCVPISNHLYFYWYRQILGQKVEFLVSFYNNEISEKSEIFDDQFSVERPDGSNFTLKIRSTKLEDSAMYFCASRDSPGQGDYEQYFGPGTRLTVT.

This chain connects TRBV27 to TRBJ2-7; possible D gene TRBD2, 6 bases. In germline, CDR1 is MNHEY, CDR2 SMNVEV (reference sequence). CDR3 length: 13 amino acids. The V gene lost 0 bases and the J gene lost 5 bases, with 8 bases spanning the gap. As DNA, the CDR3 is TGTGCCAGCAGTTTATCGCGGGGACACGAGCAGTACTTC. This gives the protein CASSLSRGHEQYF.

The chain links TRBV19 to TRBJ1-6, with a possible D match to TRBD1 (6 bases). Germline CDR1 is LNHDA and CDR2 is SQIVND (reference sequence). The V and J ends lost 7 bases and 9 bases respectively, with 13 bases between them. The CDR3 contains 13 residues. CDR3 coding DNA: TGTGCCAGTAATCCGGGGGGCTCTTCACCCCTCCACTTT. Translated: CASNPGGSSPLHF.